This TCR beta chain was obtained from a study of control samples from healthy donors and cancer patients (dated by TCRdb to 2018 to 2020). After removal of 11 bases from V and 2 bases from J, the junction retains 6 bases not matched to a gene. The germline V gene (reference sequence) provides CDR1 LNHDA and CDR2 SQIVND. The CDR3 measures 13 amino acids from cysteine to phenylalanine. The only DNA kept is the CDR3, 39 bases in frame from the first base. Library construction relied on the immunoSEQ multiplex PCR assay. TCRdb stores this immuneACCESS table with in-frame sequences only. Part of the clones is absent; in the studies checked, under half of the shortfall reflects unresolved V genes, and no reason is known for the rest. The sample data list about 86,000 clones, and 93% of these were observed just once. About 1.5% of the sample is taken by the ten largest. As to this clone: Its antigen remains undetermined. Base qualities are not recorded, but no much larger clone differs from it by a single base.

The clonotype originates from a woman aged 25-40 years in good health. The material sequenced was blood. This chain is built from TRBV19 and TRBJ1-5, with 7 junctional bases fitting TRBD1. The CDR3 protein sequence reads: CAGGTGGNQPQHF. The nucleotide sequence reads as follows: TGTGCCGGGGGTACAGGGGGCAATCAGCCCCAGCATTTT.